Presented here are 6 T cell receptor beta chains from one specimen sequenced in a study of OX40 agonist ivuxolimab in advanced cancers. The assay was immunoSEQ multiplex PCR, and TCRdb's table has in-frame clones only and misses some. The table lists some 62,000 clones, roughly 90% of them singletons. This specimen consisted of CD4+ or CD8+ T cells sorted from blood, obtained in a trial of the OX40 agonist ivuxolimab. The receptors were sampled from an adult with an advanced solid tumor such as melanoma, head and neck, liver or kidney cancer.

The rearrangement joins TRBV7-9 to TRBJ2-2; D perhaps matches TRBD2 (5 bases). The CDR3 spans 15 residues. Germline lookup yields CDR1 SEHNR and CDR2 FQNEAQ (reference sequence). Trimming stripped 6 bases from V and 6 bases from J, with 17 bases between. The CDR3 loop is CASSSFPVGAGELFF. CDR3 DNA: TGTGCCAGCAGTTCCTTCCCGGTCGGGGCCGGGGAGCTGTTTTTT.

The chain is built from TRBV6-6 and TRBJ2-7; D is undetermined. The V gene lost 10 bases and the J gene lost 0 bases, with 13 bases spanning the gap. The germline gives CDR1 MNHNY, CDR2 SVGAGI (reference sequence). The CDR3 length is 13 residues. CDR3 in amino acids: CATSWEVSYEQYF. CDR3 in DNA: TGTGCCACCTCGTGGGAAGTCTCCTACGAGCAGTACTTC.

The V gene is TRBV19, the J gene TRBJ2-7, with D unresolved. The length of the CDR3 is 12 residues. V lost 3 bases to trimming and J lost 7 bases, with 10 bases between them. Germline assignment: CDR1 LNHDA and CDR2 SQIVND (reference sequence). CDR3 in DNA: TGTGCCAGTAGTATTCTCTTCGGAGAGCAGTACTTC. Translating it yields CASSILFGEQYF. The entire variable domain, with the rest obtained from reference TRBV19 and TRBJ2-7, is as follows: DGGITQSPKYLFRKEGQNVTLSCEQNLNHDAMYWYRQDPGQGLRLIYYSQIVNDFQKGDIAEGYSVSREKKESFPLTVTSAQKNPTAFYLCASSILFGEQYFGPGTRLTVT.

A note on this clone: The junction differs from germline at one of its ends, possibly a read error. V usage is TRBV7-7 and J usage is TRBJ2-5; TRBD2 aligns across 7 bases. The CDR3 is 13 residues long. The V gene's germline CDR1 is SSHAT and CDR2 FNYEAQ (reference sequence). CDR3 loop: CASSRGTKETQYF. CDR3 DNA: TGTGCTAGCAGCCGCGGGACTAAAGAGACCCAGTACTTC.

The CDR3 is CASSYGTHEKLFF. The CDR3 nucleotides read TGTGCCAGCAGTTACGGGACACATGAAAAACTGTTTTTT. The chain links TRBV6-6 to TRBJ1-4; a possible D gene is TRBD1 (6 bases). Germline V CDR1 and CDR2: MNHNY, SVGAGI (reference sequence). With 2 bases removed from V and 6 bases from J, the gap between germline ends came to 7 bases. This CDR3 has 13 amino acids.

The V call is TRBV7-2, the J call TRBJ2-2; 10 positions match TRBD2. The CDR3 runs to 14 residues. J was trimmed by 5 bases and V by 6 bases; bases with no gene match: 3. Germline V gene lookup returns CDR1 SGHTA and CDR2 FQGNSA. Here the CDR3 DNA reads TGTGCCAGCAGTCTTAGCGGGGGGACCGGGGAGCTGTTTTTT. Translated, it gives CASSLSGGTGELFF.